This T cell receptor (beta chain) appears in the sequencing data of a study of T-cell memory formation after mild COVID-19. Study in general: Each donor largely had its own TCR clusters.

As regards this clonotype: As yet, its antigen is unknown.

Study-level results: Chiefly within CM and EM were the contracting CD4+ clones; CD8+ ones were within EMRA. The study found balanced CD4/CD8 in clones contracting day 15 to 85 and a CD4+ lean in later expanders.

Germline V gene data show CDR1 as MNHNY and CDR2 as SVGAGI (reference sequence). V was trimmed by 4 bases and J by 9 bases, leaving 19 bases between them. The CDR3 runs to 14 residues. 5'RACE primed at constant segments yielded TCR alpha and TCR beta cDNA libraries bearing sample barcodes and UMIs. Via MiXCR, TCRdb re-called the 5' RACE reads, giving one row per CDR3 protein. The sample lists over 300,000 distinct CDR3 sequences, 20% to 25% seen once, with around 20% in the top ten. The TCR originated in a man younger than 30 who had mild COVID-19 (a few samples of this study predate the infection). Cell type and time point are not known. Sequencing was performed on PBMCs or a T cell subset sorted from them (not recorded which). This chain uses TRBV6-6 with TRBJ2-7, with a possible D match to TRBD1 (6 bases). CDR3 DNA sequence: TGTGCCAGCAGTTCGCCGGGACACCCAGGGGCGCAGTACTTC. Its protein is CASSSPGHPGAQYF.